This TCR beta chain is drawn from a study of OX40 agonist ivuxolimab in advanced cancers. The overall study: A male proportion of about 86% was recorded, with mean age roughly 60 years and range about 23 to 90. Partial responses were achieved by three patients: one hepatocellular carcinoma, two cutaneous melanoma. Whole-study findings and limits: CD4+ and CD8+ blood T cells expanded clonally by week 6 at 0.1 to 3.0 mg/kg.

Looked up from germline, CDR1 is MNHEY and CDR2 is SVGAGI. This CDR3 spans 15 amino acids. V lost 4 bases, J lost 1 base, and 2 bases stayed unmatched. Worth noting for this clone: The antigen remains undetermined.

Libraries were prepared by immunoSEQ multiplex PCR; TCRdb keeps only in-frame clonotypes and omits some of them. The data show fewer than 85,000 clones, roughly 85% seen once. The chain recombines TRBV6-5 with TRBJ1-3; TRBD1 aligns across 9 bases. The clonotype originates from an adult with an advanced solid tumor such as melanoma, head and neck, liver or kidney cancer. The starting material was CD4+ or CD8+ T cells sorted from blood, obtained in a trial of the OX40 agonist ivuxolimab. The CDR3 loop is CASSSQGASGNTIYF. The CDR3 DNA follows: TGTGCCAGCAGTTCACAGGGGGCATCTGGAAACACCATATATTTT.